This T cell receptor beta chain was identified during a study of patients and donors after allogeneic stem cell transplantation. This clonotype has at least ten counts. TCRdb reanalysed the RT-PCR reads using MiXCR and keeps one entry per CDR3 protein. This table has 920,000 or so distinct CDR3 sequences, about a sixth appearing once. The CDR3 extends over 13 amino acids. CDR1 SGHRS and CDR2 YFSETQ come from the germline V gene. The V segment lost 7 bases and the J segment 4 bases; nucleotides outside the gene matches: 1. The specimen sequenced was blood, either unsorted or a sorted T cell fraction (not recorded which). The TCR originated in a human donor who was either an allogeneic HSCT recipient or a stem cell or donor lymphocyte infusion donor (not recorded which). It is not recorded whose cells these are; they may come from a transplant donor. The V and J genes are TRBV5-1 and TRBJ2-1, with 11 bases matching TRBD2. CDR3 residues: CASGTSGYNEQFF. For the CDR3, the DNA is TGCGCCAGCGGGACTAGCGGTTACAATGAGCAGTTCTTC.